This TCR beta chain was identified in a study of blood T cells in healthy people across ages. The CDR3 covers 13 residues. V lost 10 bases and J lost 7, with 16 bases in between. Germline V CDR1 and CDR2: MNHEY, SVGEGT. Using a J-beta primer mix together with a sample-barcoded 5' primer, a second PCR was run for roughly 6 to 12 cycles. Using its own MiXCR run on the 5' RACE reads, TCRdb lists one record per CDR3 protein. The sample lists about 670,000 distinct CDR3 sequences, over 40% occurring once. The specimen was blood. The chain uses TRBV6-2 or TRBV6-3 and TRBJ1-4, with D tentatively TRBD1 (6 bases). The TCR was taken from a woman aged 80 or older in good health. The chain's CDR3 is CATVRGGSEKLFF. CDR3 bases: TGTGCCACCGTCAGGGGCGGATCTGAAAAACTGTTTTTT.